This T cell receptor beta chain was sequenced during a study of CD8+ T cells in alopecia areata (dated by TCRdb to 2016 to 2019). General notes on the study: Treated patients were enrolled in an open-label pilot trial of oral tofacitinib, 5 to 10 mg twice daily, for moderate-to-severe alopecia areata. immunoSEQ multiplex PCR using 35 Vbeta forward primers and 13 Jbeta reverse primers was used to amplify TCRbeta CDR3 regions. The RNA source kit depended on sample type: the PAXgene miRNA kit for fixed scalp, the miRNeasy kit for PBMCs, and the RNeasy kit for mouse skin. Biopsies were taken from tofacitinib-treated patients at baseline and at 4 and 24 weeks of treatment, and a later scalp biopsy was taken in several of the tofacitinib-treated patients. Scalp tissue and sorted CD4+ and CD8+ peripheral blood T cells from patchy and totalis/universalis alopecia areata patients and from healthy controls were covered by human TCRbeta sequencing. To study T cell clonal expansion in alopecia areata, the researchers applied high-throughput TCRbeta sequencing to both the C3H/HeJ mouse model and human patients. Tofacitinib was given for 6 to 18 months, followed by 6 months of follow-up off drug to assess delayed response and recurrence. Scalp clonality was compared among normal scalp (n=4), patchy alopecia areata scalp (n=8), and alopecia totalis/universalis scalp (n=8).

By sample share, this clone is medium-sized (0.01 to 0.1%). Its target antigen remains unknown. Qualities for individual bases were not recorded, and no much larger clone is one base off. The library was produced with the immunoSEQ multiplex PCR assay. RNA was extracted from all samples and reverse transcribed into cDNA, which served as template for TCR sequencing. SuperScript III was used to make first-strand cDNA, primed with a 2:1 mix of oligo-dT and random hexamers. A synthetic immune receptor repertoire was used to measure amplification bias, and any remaining bias was corrected computationally. In the authors' own workflow: Raw reads were preprocessed for error removal, and CDR3 was defined according to IMGT conventions as running from the conserved cysteine to phenylalanine. To get clonality, Shannon entropy was normalized by log2 of the number of productive unique TCRs and the result was subtracted from 1. Whether each scalp clone was CD4 or CD8 was inferred by checking scalp TCRbeta sequences against the CD4 and CD8 repertoires from sorted blood. TCRdb carries this immuneACCESS record with in-frame sequences only. Its versions omit some clonotypes, under half of them owing to an unresolved V gene in the studies checked, with the rest unexplained. The V and J calls and the clone size are those of that table, but D and trimming were determined from the DNA. In this sample the table shows some 99,000 clones, under 45% of which occur a single time. Clones ranked in the top ten supply roughly 0.83% of the sample.

Here is what the overall study found, with its caveats: Compared with normal scalp, lesional scalp, particularly in alopecia totalis/universalis, had higher clonality and more expanded CD8+ clones, which suggests antigenic drive. TCR sequences shared between patients were less clear than in mice, possibly partly because of HLA diversity in the patient population. Unlike mouse skin, where gammadelta T cells dominate, normal human skin contains resident alphabeta T cells that get sequenced too, which complicates analysis of the scalp TCR repertoire.

From alopecia areata patients, peripheral blood was collected along with lesional scalp punch biopsies. PBMCs were isolated by density centrifugation and stained for CD3, CD4 and CD8, after which CD4+ and CD8+ T cells were sorted on a FACSAria. This TCR came from a human donor with alopecia areata. The sequencing input was CD4+ T cells sorted from blood.

The CDR3 amino acid sequence is: CASSPRTVYEQYF. The nucleotides read TGTGCCAGTAGTCCACGGACAGTTTACGAGCAGTACTTC. The chain is made from TRBV19 and TRBJ2-7, and perhaps TRBD1 as D gene, on 6 matching bases. From the cysteine up to the phenylalanine, the CDR3 has a length of 13 residues. CDR3 DNA is the only sequence kept; it has 39 bases, read in frame from the first base. V drops 5 bases and J drops 4 bases, leaving 12 bases in between. CDR1 and CDR2, looked up from the germline V gene (reference sequence), are LNHDA and SQIVND. Full variable domain (CDR3 extended with the reference TRBV19 and TRBJ2-7 proteins): DGGITQSPKYLFRKEGQNVTLSCEQNLNHDAMYWYRQDPGQGLRLIYYSQIVNDFQKGDIAEGYSVSREKKESFPLTVTSAQKNPTAFYLCASSPRTVYEQYFGPGTRLTVT.